This T cell receptor beta chain was recovered during a study of T cells in Graves' hyperthyroidism and ophthalmopathy. Study-level points and caveats: Among thyroid clonotypes expanded above 0.001, most also appeared in blood. A model of 13 V-J pairs discriminated ophthalmopathy from stable hyperthyroidism.

Clinical symptoms, serum thyroxine, TRAb, thyroid ultrasound and orbital computed tomography informed diagnoses. The source material, RNA transcripts, was used to amplify TCR beta CDR3 regions. The TCR CDR3 was amplified in a first-round RT-PCR using the HTBI primer set. TCRdb re-analysed the multiplex PCR reads in MiXCR, keeping a single row per CDR3 protein. The repertoire holds about 350,000 distinct CDR3 sequences, with approximately 13% as singletons. This clonotype was recorded a few times. Antigen unknown. The CDR3 runs to 17 residues. Germline V gene data show CDR1 as SGHKS and CDR2 as YYEKEE (reference sequence). V shed 1 base and J 4 bases; nucleotides not matched to a gene: 6.

V gene TRBV5-5 combines with J gene TRBJ2-2; TRBD1 aligns across 11 bases. The sample taken for sequencing was blood. This TCR was recovered from a woman aged 25 to 39 with Graves' hyperthyroidism. The CDR3 nucleotides are TGTGCCAGCAGCTTGTTTGGGACAGGGGGATTCACCGGGGAGCTGTTTTTT. This codes for CASSLFGTGGFTGELFF.